The 7 T cell receptor beta chains in this list originate from one sample, sequenced in a study of blood T cell repertoires in COVID-19. The method was immunoSEQ multiplex PCR; TCRdb's version includes in-frame clones alone and lacks a portion of them. This sample has roughly 37,000 clones, with around four fifths found just once. The sample consisted of peripheral blood. These receptors originate from a human donor in a cohort sampled during active COVID-19.

This chain connects TRBV7-9 to TRBJ1-2; the match to TRBD1 covers 7 bases. In germline, CDR1 is SEHNR, CDR2 FQNEAQ (reference sequence). This CDR3 has 15 amino acids. V shed 2 bases, J shed 8 bases, and the junction held 11 bases outside the gene matches. The CDR3 DNA sequence: TGTGCCAGCAGCTTACTACAGGGGACAAGAGGAGGCTACACCTTC. It yields the protein CASSLLQGTRGGYTF.

The genes are TRBV9 and TRBJ1-4, with 7 bases fitting TRBD1. Unmatched junction bases numbered 9, after V lost 0 bases and J lost 4 bases. The CDR3 is 17 amino acids. Germline V gene sequence: CDR1 SGDLS, CDR2 YYNGEE. The CDR3 DNA reads TGTGCCAGCAGCGTAGAGGACATGGGACAGTTTAATGAAAAACTGTTTTTT. Encoded protein: CASSVEDMGQFNEKLFF.

The table lists this clone with a count of one. The rearrangement joins TRBV19 to TRBJ1-5; a possible D gene is TRBD1 (6 bases). The CDR3 totals 15 residues. With 4 bases removed from V and 3 bases from J, the gap between germline ends came to 13 bases. CDR1 and CDR2 (germline): LNHDA, SQIVND (reference sequence). CDR3 DNA: TGTGCCAGTAGTACCTCGACAGGCATCAATCAGCCCCAGCATTTT. Translating it yields CASSTSTGINQPQHF.

This clone was counted a single time. The chain employs TRBV28 and TRBJ2-7, with D perhaps TRBD2 (6 bases). Trimming removed 10 bases at V and 4 bases at J, with 17 bases between. The CDR3 has 13 amino acids. Germline CDR1 and CDR2: MDHEN and SYDVKM. The CDR3 protein is CATRGGKRYEQYF. Written as DNA, the CDR3 is TGTGCCACACGTGGGGGGAAGAGGTACGAGCAGTACTTC.

The V gene is TRBV10-3, the J gene TRBJ2-7; D gene uncertain. CDR3 length equals 14 residues. Germline assignment: CDR1 ENHRY and CDR2 SYGVKD. Trimming removed 3 bases at V and 1 base at J, with 10 bases between. CDR3 nucleotide sequence: TGTGCCATCAGTGACCCTAATCGTTCCTACGAGCAGTACTTC. Translated: CAISDPNRSYEQYF.

The chain uses TRBV28 and TRBJ1-2, with D uncertain. The length of the CDR3 is 13 residues. Germline-derived CDR1 and CDR2 are MDHEN and SYDVKM. Trimming took 6 bases from V and 6 from J, leaving 14 bases between them. This CDR3 reads CASSATTTNGYTF. CDR3 coding DNA: TGTGCCAGCAGCGCGACTACCACCAATGGCTACACCTTC.

This clone appeared a few times. The rearrangement uses TRBV11-2 and TRBJ2-2, with TRBD2 as a possible D gene (7 bases). Trimming cost V 5 bases and J 8 bases, with 18 bases left between them. This CDR3 is built from 15 residues. Germline V gene lookup returns CDR1 SGHAT and CDR2 FQNNGV. CDR3 amino acids: CASSAQGGNIGELFF. For the CDR3, the DNA is TGTGCCAGCAGCGCACAGGGAGGGAATATTGGGGAGCTGTTTTTT.